This T cell receptor beta chain comes out of a study of T cells in Graves' hyperthyroidism and ophthalmopathy. Study-level background: Peripheral blood was acquired at first diagnosis, ahead of any therapy whatsoever.

The blood specimen was taken at initial hyperthyroidism diagnosis, before any ophthalmopathy symptoms. RNA transcripts served as the template for amplifying TCR beta CDR3 regions. First-round RT-PCR targeting the TCR CDR3 was performed with the HTBI primer set. In TCRdb, the multiplex PCR reads were re-called with MiXCR into one record per CDR3 protein. The table shows about 290,000 distinct CDR3 sequences, with about 14% occurring only once. This clonotype came up many times. Germline-derived CDR1 and CDR2 are LNHDA and SQIVND (reference sequence). The CDR3 extends over 13 amino acids. The ends were cut back, 10 bases at V and 0 bases at J, with 12 bases in the middle.

The clonotype originates from a woman aged 25 to 39 with Graves' hyperthyroidism that later progressed to Graves' ophthalmopathy. Specimen: blood. The chain couples TRBV19 to TRBJ1-1; a weak D match, TRBD1 (5 bases). The DNA of the CDR3 is TGTGCCACCAAGGGGCGGATGAACACTGAAGCTTTCTTT. Residues: CATKGRMNTEAFF.